These T cell receptor beta chains were read from a single sample in a study of OX40 agonist ivuxolimab in advanced cancers. Generated by immunoSEQ multiplex PCR, the TCRdb table keeps only in-frame clones and is missing some. The data hold roughly 71,000 clones, with around 83% observed a single time. The material sequenced was CD4+ or CD8+ T cells sorted from blood, taken in a trial of the OX40 agonist ivuxolimab. The receptors were gathered from an adult with an advanced solid tumor such as melanoma, head and neck, liver or kidney cancer. CDR3s include the opening cysteine and the closing phenylalanine or tryptophan. D genes are given only for firm matches. For some rows the clone size is stated as once, few or many, or as a class when expanded; others skip it.

CDR3aa,CDR3nt,j_gene,v_gene,d_gene,abundance
CASSFPGQGSYEQYF,TGTGCCAGCAGTTTCCCGGGACAGGGGTCATACGAGCAGTACTTC,TRBJ2-7,TRBV28,TRBD1,-
CASSKQRATTEAFF,TGTGCCAGCAGCAAACAACGGGCAACCACTGAAGCTTTCTTT,TRBJ1-1,TRBV21-1,-,few
CASSPSWTQYF,TGTGCCAGCAGTCCCTCGTGGACCCAGTACTTC,TRBJ2-5,TRBV6-6,-,few
CASSEPGTPTGELFF,TGTGCCAGCAGTGAACCCGGGACACCCACCGGGGAGCTGTTTTTT,TRBJ2-2,TRBV25-1,-,few
CASSAPREHEELFF,TGTGCCAGCAGTGCCCCGCGGGAACATGAGGAGCTGTTTTTT,TRBJ2-2,TRBV28,-,few
CSAAEGGTGELFF,TGCAGCGCTGCGGAGGGGGGCACCGGGGAGCTGTTTTTT,TRBJ2-2,TRBV29-1,-,once
CASSLDQDLVNTIYF,TGTGCCAGCAGTTTAGATCAGGATCTGGTAAACACCATATATTTT,TRBJ1-3,TRBV28,-,-
CASGWDRGWEPQHF,TGTGCCAGCGGATGGGACAGGGGGTGGGAGCCCCAGCATTTT,TRBJ1-5,TRBV28,TRBD1,few
CASSLSTGGYEQYF,TGTGCCAGCAGCTTATCCACAGGGGGGTACGAGCAGTACTTC,TRBJ2-7,TRBV7-6,TRBD1,-
CASSLGQPEGGYTF,TGTGCCAGCAGCCTAGGACAGCCTGAAGGGGGCTACACCTTC,TRBJ1-2,TRBV9,-,-
CASSVQGASNQPQHF,TGTGCCAGCAGTGTTCAAGGGGCGAGCAATCAGCCCCAGCATTTT,TRBJ1-5,TRBV2,-,-
CAWSKPPGLAFQETQYF,TGTGCCTGGAGTAAGCCACCGGGACTAGCCTTTCAAGAGACCCAGTACTTC,TRBJ2-5,TRBV30,TRBD2,-
CASSPMDRGNEKLFF,TGTGCCAGCAGTCCCATGGACAGGGGTAATGAAAAACTGTTTTTT,TRBJ1-4,TRBV28,TRBD1,-
CASSLEISNTGELFF,TGCGCCAGCAGCTTGGAGATTTCGAACACCGGGGAGCTGTTTTTT,TRBJ2-2,TRBV5-1,-,-
CASSLGPSQGEQFF,TGTGCCAGCAGCCTAGGGCCCTCTCAAGGTGAGCAGTTCTTC,TRBJ2-1,TRBV11-2,-,-
CASSVAASGYTGELFF,TGTGCCAGCAGCGTAGCGGCTAGCGGCTACACCGGGGAGCTGTTTTTT,TRBJ2-2,TRBV9,TRBD2,-
CSGSGNEQFF,TGCAGTGGAAGTGGCAATGAGCAGTTCTTC,TRBJ2-1,TRBV20-1,-,-
CASSVSVGGFPTDTQYF,TGTGCCAGCAGCGTATCGGTAGGGGGCTTCCCCACAGATACGCAGTATTTT,TRBJ2-3,TRBV9,TRBD1,-
CASSYSKGSTEAFF,TGTGCCAGCAGTTACTCGAAGGGGAGCACTGAAGCTTTCTTT,TRBJ1-1,TRBV6-6,-,-
CASSLAGLAGGGTDTQYF,TGCGCCAGCAGCTTGGCCGGCCTAGCGGGAGGTGGCACAGATACGCAGTATTTT,TRBJ2-3,TRBV5-1,TRBD2,-
CASSQAPGWGTGELFF,TGCGCCAGCAGCCAAGCCCCCGGGTGGGGCACCGGGGAGCTGTTTTTT,TRBJ2-2,TRBV4-1,-,-
CASSYAGTEAFF,TGTGCCAGCAGTTACGCAGGGACTGAAGCTTTCTTT,TRBJ1-1,TRBV6-6,-,-
CASSPQMNTEAFF,TGTGCCAGCAGCCCCCAGATGAACACTGAAGCTTTCTTT,TRBJ1-1,TRBV7-2,-,-
CASNRGGEKLFF,TGTGCCAGCAACAGGGGAGGGGAAAAACTGTTTTTT,TRBJ1-4,TRBV25-1,TRBD1,-
CRTPGQQRNTEAFF,TGCAGAACCCCGGGACAGCAAAGGAACACTGAAGCTTTCTTT,TRBJ1-1,TRBV29-1,TRBD1,few
CASSLGLATLDTQYF,TGTGCCAGCAGCTTGGGACTAGCGACTCTGGATACGCAGTATTTT,TRBJ2-3,TRBV7-7,TRBD2,-
CASSVGPSGNTIYF,TGTGCCAGCAGCGTAGGGCCTAGCGGAAACACCATATATTTT,TRBJ1-3,TRBV9,-,-
CASSIDPGAGYTF,TGTGCCAGTAGTATAGATCCGGGCGCAGGCTACACCTTC,TRBJ1-2,TRBV19,-,-
CAINERASSYEQYF,TGTGCCATCAATGAGCGGGCGAGCTCCTACGAGCAGTACTTC,TRBJ2-7,TRBV10-3,-,-
CASSILDAANYYEQYF,TGTGCCAGCAGTATCTTGGACGCGGCCAACTACTACGAGCAGTACTTC,TRBJ2-7,TRBV28,-,few
CASSPDRGSYNEQFF,TGTGCCAGCAGTCCGGACAGGGGATCCTACAATGAGCAGTTCTTC,TRBJ2-1,TRBV6-1,TRBD1,-
CASLPVGGLNTEAFF,TGCGCCAGCCTCCCAGTCGGAGGGCTGAACACTGAAGCTTTCTTT,TRBJ1-1,TRBV5-1,-,-
CASSYTGQGAHGYTF,TGTGCCAGCAGTTACACGGGACAGGGGGCACATGGCTACACCTTC,TRBJ1-2,TRBV6-5,TRBD1,-
CSATGADTQYF,TGCAGTGCTACGGGGGCAGATACGCAGTATTTT,TRBJ2-3,TRBV20-1,-,-
CASRNGLGITEAFF,TGTGCCAGCAGGAACGGTCTGGGTATAACTGAAGCTTTCTTT,TRBJ1-1,TRBV6-5,-,-
CASSWEWTSGRKEFF,TGCGCCAGCAGCTGGGAGTGGACTAGCGGGAGAAAAGAGTTCTTC,TRBJ2-1,TRBV5-1,TRBD2,-
CASSLAAAVPSYEQYF,TGTGCCAGCAGCTTAGCCGCTGCGGTGCCCTCCTACGAGCAGTACTTC,TRBJ2-7,TRBV7-8,-,-
CASSRAGVGNQPQHF,TGTGCCAGCAGCCGGGCAGGGGTGGGCAATCAGCCCCAGCATTTT,TRBJ1-5,TRBV7-2,-,-
CASSPLLRTGGETFF,TGTGCCAGCAGTCCCTTATTAAGGACAGGAGGGGAGACTTTCTTT,TRBJ1-1,TRBV2,TRBD1,-
CASSPRQGTDTQYF,TGTGCCAGCTCACCTCGACAGGGCACAGATACGCAGTATTTT,TRBJ2-3,TRBV18,-,-
CATSKGLVSTDTQYF,TGTGCCACGAGCAAGGGACTAGTGAGTACAGATACGCAGTATTTT,TRBJ2-3,TRBV19,TRBD2,-
CASSLLSQGSGANVLTF,TGCGCCAGCAGCTTGCTTTCTCAGGGTTCTGGGGCCAACGTCCTGACTTTC,TRBJ2-6,TRBV5-1,-,-
CASSTGRVEKLFF,TGTGCCAGCAGTACCGGACGGGTTGAAAAACTGTTTTTT,TRBJ1-4,TRBV5-4,-,-
CAWSSGGTQYF,TGTGCCTGGAGTTCCGGGGGGACGCAGTATTTT,TRBJ2-3,TRBV30,TRBD2,-
CASSVGTDTQYF,TGTGCCAGCAGCGTAGGCACAGATACGCAGTATTTT,TRBJ2-3,TRBV9,-,few